These 5 T cell receptor beta chains came from one sample sequenced in a study of T cells expressing NK-cell markers. From its re-call of the 5' RACE reads, TCRdb lists each CDR3 protein once, without DNA. The sample has about 550,000 distinct CDR3 sequences. The sample consisted of blood T cells: a sorted CD56 or NKG2C T cell subset, CD4+ or CD8+ T cells, or bulk PBMC T cells (not recorded which). Receptors originate from a man aged 18 to 29 in good health.

The chain uses TRBV6-4 and TRBJ2-2; the TCRdb call, TRBD2, lacks DNA for checking. Germline CDR1 MRHNA, CDR2 SNTAGT. This CDR3 region has 17 residues. The CDR3 reads CASSDSRLEQGGGELFF.

The chain is built from TRBV7-2 and TRBJ2-1. Germline V gene sequence: CDR1 SGHTA, CDR2 FQGNSA. This CDR3 spans 14 amino acids. The CDR3 sequence is CASSFGVVGNEQFF.

Here the CDR3 reads CASSQGASQPQHF. V gene TRBV12-3 or TRBV12-4 combines with J gene TRBJ1-5; lacking DNA, the TRBD1 call made by TCRdb goes unchecked. The CDR3 covers 13 residues.

CDR3 loop: CATTELYEQYF. The chain is built from TRBV28 and TRBJ2-7. CDR1 is MDHEN and CDR2 is SYDVKM in the germline V gene. This CDR3 is 11 amino acids long.

The genes are TRBV6-5 and TRBJ2-1; TCRdb's D call of TRBD1 is untestable without DNA. Germline CDR1 is MNHEY and CDR2 is SVGAGI. This CDR3 spans 13 amino acids. CDR3 loop: CASRRTGGREQFF.